This TCR beta chain was recorded in a study of OX40 agonist ivuxolimab in advanced cancers. About the research overall: Prior anti-PD-1, anti-PD-L1 or anti-CTLA-4 therapy did not bar entry, and about 38% had some. Findings and limits, study-wide: On average, a greater number of expanded clones characterised CD8+ T cells relative to CD4+.

About this clone itself: The antigen is undetermined.

V was clipped by 9 bases and J by 0 bases, with 12 bases between them. Germline CDR1 and CDR2: LNHNV and YYDKDF (reference sequence). This CDR3 has 14 amino acids. Profiled with immunoSEQ multiplex PCR; TCRdb holds only in-frame clones, not every one. The data show 50,000 to 65,000 clones, roughly 77% seen once. The V and J genes are TRBV15 and TRBJ1-5; D remains ambiguous. The specimen was CD4+ or CD8+ T cells sorted from blood, collected in a trial of the OX40 agonist ivuxolimab. This sequence originates from an adult with an advanced solid tumor such as melanoma, head and neck, liver or kidney cancer. CDR3 sequence (DNA): TGTGCCACTAAAAAGGCCGGTAGCAATCAGCCCCAGCATTTT. Residues: CATKKAGSNQPQHF.